This T cell receptor beta chain derives from a study of T-cell memory formation after mild COVID-19. TCRdb analysed the 5' RACE reads with MiXCR anew, one entry per CDR3 protein. Here the sample spans about 160,000 distinct CDR3 sequences, roughly 31% being singletons. Looked up from germline, CDR1 is MNHEY and CDR2 is SVGEGT. CDR3 size: 16 residues. V was trimmed by 2 bases and J by 4 bases, leaving 15 bases between them. The source material was PBMCs or a T cell subset sorted from them (not recorded which). V is TRBV6-2 or TRBV6-3 and J is TRBJ2-1; perhaps TRBD2 as D (6 bases). This TCR was recovered from an adult woman who had mild COVID-19 (a few samples of this study predate the infection). Cell type and time point are not known. The CDR3 reads CASSYLGSWVYNEQFF. The CDR3 DNA reads as TGTGCCAGCAGTTACCTCGGGAGTTGGGTTTACAATGAGCAGTTCTTC.